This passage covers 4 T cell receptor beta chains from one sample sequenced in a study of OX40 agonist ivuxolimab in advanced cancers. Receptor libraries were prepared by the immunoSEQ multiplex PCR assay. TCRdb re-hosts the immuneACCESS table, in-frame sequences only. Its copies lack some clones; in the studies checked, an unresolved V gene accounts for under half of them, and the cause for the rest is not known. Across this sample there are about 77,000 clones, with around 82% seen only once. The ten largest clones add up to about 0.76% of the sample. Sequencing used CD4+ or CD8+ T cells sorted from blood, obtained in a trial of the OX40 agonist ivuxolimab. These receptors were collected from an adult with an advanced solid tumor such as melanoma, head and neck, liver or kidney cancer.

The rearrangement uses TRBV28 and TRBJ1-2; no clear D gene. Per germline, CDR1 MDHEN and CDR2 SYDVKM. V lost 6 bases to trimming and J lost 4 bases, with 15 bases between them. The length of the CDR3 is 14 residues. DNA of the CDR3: TGTGCCAGCAGGTTCGAGGGAGGCGGCTATGGCTACACCTTC. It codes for CASRFEGGGYGYTF.

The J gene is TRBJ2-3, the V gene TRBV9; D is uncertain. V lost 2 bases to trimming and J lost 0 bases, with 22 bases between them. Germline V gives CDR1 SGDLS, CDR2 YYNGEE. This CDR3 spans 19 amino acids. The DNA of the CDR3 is TGTGCCAGCAGCGTCTTTACGCTAGGCGGTACTACTAGCACAGATACGCAGTATTTT. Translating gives CASSVFTLGGTTSTDTQYF.

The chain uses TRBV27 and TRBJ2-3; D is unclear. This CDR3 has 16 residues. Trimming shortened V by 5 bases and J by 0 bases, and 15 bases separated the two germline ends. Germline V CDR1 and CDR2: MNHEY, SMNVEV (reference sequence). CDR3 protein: CASSPPRQWSTDTQYF. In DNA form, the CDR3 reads TGTGCCAGCAGTCCCCCCCGCCAATGGAGCACAGATACGCAGTATTTT.

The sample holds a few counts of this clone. Here the CDR3 reads CAIKGVTYEQYF. The CDR3 nucleotides are TGTGCCATCAAAGGGGTTACCTACGAGCAGTACTTC. The V gene is TRBV10-3, the J gene TRBJ2-7; perhaps TRBD1 as D (5 bases). There are 12 residues in the CDR3. Germline loops: CDR1 ENHRY, CDR2 SYGVKD. V lost 7 bases, J lost 2 bases, and 9 bases lay in between.